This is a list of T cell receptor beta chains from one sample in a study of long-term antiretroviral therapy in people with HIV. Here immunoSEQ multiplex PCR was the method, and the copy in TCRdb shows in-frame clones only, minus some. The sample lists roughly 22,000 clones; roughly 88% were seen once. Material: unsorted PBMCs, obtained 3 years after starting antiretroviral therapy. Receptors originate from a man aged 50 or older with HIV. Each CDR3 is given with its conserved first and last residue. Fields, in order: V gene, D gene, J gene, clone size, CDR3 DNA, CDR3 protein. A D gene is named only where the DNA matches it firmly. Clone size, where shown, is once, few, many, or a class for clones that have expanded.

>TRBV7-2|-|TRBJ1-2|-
TGTGCCAGCAGCTTAGGGCAGTATAACTATGGCTACACCTTC
CASSLGQYNYGYTF
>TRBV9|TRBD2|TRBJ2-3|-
TGTGCCAGCAGCCCTCGACTAGCGGGAGGGAGCACAGATACGCAGTATTTT
CASSPRLAGGSTDTQYF
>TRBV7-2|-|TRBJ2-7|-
TGTGCCAGCAGCTTAGGCAGCTACGAGCAGTACTTC
CASSLGSYEQYF
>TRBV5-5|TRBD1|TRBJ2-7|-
TGTGCCAGCAGCTTGGAGGGTGGGCAGGGGGCCTACGAGCAGTACTTC
CASSLEGGQGAYEQYF
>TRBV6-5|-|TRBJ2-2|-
TGTGCCAGCAGGCGAAACCGGGGCGGGGAGCTGTTTTTT
CASRRNRGGELFF
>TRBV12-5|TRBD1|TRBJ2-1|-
TGTGCTAGTGGAACGGGACAGGGGGCACGGGAGCAGTTCTTC
CASGTGQGAREQFF
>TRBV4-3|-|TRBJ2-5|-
TGCGCCAGCAGCCAAGCGCCTCAAGAGACCCAGTACTTC
CASSQAPQETQYF
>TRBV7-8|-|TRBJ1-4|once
TGTGCCAGCAGCAAAGGCGGGACCTGGGGTGAAAAACTGTTTTTT
CASSKGGTWGEKLFF
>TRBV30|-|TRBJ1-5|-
TGTGCCTGGAGTGTAGTGAATCAGCCCCAGCATTTT
CAWSVVNQPQHF
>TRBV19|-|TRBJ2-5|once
TGTGCCAGTAGTATTGTGTGGGGCCAAGCCAAGGAGACCCAGTACTTC
CASSIVWGQAKETQYF
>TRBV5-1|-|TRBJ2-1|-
TGCGCCAGCAGCAACTTGTCCGTCGGAGAGCAGTTCTTC
CASSNLSVGEQFF
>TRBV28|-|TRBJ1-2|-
TGTGCCACAAAATGGACAGACCTAAGGGGCTACACCTTC
CATKWTDLRGYTF
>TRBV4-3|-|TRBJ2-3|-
TGCGCCAGCAGCCAAGGAGGAGGAAGCCCGCAGTATTTT
CASSQGGGSPQYF
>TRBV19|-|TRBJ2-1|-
TGTGCCAGTAGTATAGGACAGAGCTCCTACAATGAGCAGTTCTTC
CASSIGQSSYNEQFF
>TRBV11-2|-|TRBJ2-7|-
TGTGCCAGCAGCCCCCGGGTAGAGCAGTACTTC
CASSPRVEQYF
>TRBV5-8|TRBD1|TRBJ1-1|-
TGTGCCAGCAACCTCGGACAGGGGGATTTCTCCACTGAAGCTTTCTTT
CASNLGQGDFSTEAFF
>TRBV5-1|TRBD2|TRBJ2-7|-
TGCGCCAGCAGCTTGGGGCTAGCGGGAGGGTCCTACGAGCAGTACTTC
CASSLGLAGGSYEQYF
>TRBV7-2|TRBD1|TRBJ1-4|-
TGTGCCAGCAGGGAGTGGACAGGGGGTAATGAAAAACTGTTTTTT
CASREWTGGNEKLFF
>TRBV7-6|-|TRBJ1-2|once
TGTGCCAGCAGCTTAGGGGTGCAGGGGACTAAAGCCTTC
CASSLGVQGTKAF
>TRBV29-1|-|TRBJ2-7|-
TGCAGCGTTGGTGGGGGCAGATACTACGAGCAGTACTTC
CSVGGGRYYEQYF
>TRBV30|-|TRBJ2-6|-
TGTGCCTGGTTAGGGAGGGGACAGAGAGTCTCTGGGGCCAACGTCCTGACTTTC
CAWLGRGQRVSGANVLTF
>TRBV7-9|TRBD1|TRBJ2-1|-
TGTGCCAGCAGCTTAGTCTGGGACAGGCAATTCAATGAGCAGTTCTTC
CASSLVWDRQFNEQFF
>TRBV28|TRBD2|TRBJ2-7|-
TGTGCCAGCAGTCCCCCTTCGGGGGGTCTCGACGAGCAGTACTTC
CASSPPSGGLDEQYF
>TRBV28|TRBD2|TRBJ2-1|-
TGTGCCAGCAGTTCCCGAGCGGGGGGGTACAATGAGCAGTTCTTC
CASSSRAGGYNEQFF
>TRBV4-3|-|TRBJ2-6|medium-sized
TGCGCCAGCAGCCAATTCGGAAGGACAAGCTCTGGGGCCAACGTCCTGACTTTC
CASSQFGRTSSGANVLTF
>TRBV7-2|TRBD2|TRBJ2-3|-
TGTGCCAGCAGCTTCGGCGGGAGGGCCGGAGCAGATACGCAGTATTTT
CASSFGGRAGADTQYF
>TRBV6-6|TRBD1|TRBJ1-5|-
TGTGCCAGCAGTTATTCCGGGACAGATCAGCCCCAGCATTTT
CASSYSGTDQPQHF
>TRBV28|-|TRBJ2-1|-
TGTGCCAGCAGTTTCCCCAAACAGTTCTTC
CASSFPKQFF
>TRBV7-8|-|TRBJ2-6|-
TGTGCCAGCAGCTTAGCCCGGACACTGTTCTCTGGGGCCAACGTCCTGACTTTC
CASSLARTLFSGANVLTF
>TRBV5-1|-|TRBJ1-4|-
TGCGCCAGCAGCTTGGAAGACGGAGTAAAACTGTTTTTT
CASSLEDGVKLFF
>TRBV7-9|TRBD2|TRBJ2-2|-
TGTGCCAGCAGCCCCCGGGAGGTTACCGGGGAGCTGTTTTTT
CASSPREVTGELFF
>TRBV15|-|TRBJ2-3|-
TGTGCCACCAGCAGAGCCCTAACCCCCCCAGATACGCAGTATTTT
CATSRALTPPDTQYF
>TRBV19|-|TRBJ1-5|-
TGTGCCAGTAGCATTAGCAATCAGCCCCAGCATTTT
CASSISNQPQHF
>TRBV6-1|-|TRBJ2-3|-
TGTGCCAGCAGTGAAGCAATAGGAACGGATACGCAGTATTTT
CASSEAIGTDTQYF
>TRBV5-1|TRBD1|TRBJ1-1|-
TGCGCCAGCAGCTCCCCGACAGGGGCGAACACTGAAGCTTTCTTT
CASSSPTGANTEAFF
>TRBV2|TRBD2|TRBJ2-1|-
TGTGCCAGCAGTGACCCTCCCGGGACTAGCGGCACCTACAATGAGCAGTTCTTC
CASSDPPGTSGTYNEQFF
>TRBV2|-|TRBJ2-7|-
TGTGCCAGCAGTGAGGGTCCTACAGGCGAGCAGTACTTC
CASSEGPTGEQYF
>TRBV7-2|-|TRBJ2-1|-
TGTGCCAGCAGCTCTGGAATTATTTACAATGAGCAGTTCTTC
CASSSGIIYNEQFF
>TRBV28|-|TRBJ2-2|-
TGTGCCAGCAGTTTCCTGAGCACCGGGGAGCTGTTTTTT
CASSFLSTGELFF
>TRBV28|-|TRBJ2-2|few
TGTGCCAGCAGTTCTTATCGGCAGGTGAACACCGGGGAGCTGTTTTTT
CASSSYRQVNTGELFF
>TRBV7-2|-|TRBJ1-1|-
TGTGCCAGCAGCCGGGTCAGGGTGAACACTGAAGCTTTCTTT
CASSRVRVNTEAFF
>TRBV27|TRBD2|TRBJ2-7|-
TGTGCCAGCAGTTTATTACCCCCCCCGACTAGCGGGAGCTCCTACGAGCAGTACTTC
CASSLLPPPTSGSSYEQYF
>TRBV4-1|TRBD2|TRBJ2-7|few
TGCGCCAGCAGCCAAGTCGCGGGAGTCTACGAGCAGTACTTC
CASSQVAGVYEQYF
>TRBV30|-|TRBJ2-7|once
TGTGCCTGGAGTCTACCCCCGGACCGAGCCAACGAGCAGTACTTC
CAWSLPPDRANEQYF
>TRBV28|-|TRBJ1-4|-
TGTGCCAGCAGTTTATCTTCCAGGGTAGGGGAAAAACTGTTTTTT
CASSLSSRVGEKLFF
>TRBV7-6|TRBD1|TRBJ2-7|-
TGTGCCAGCAGCCGTGGACAGGGGGTATACGAGCAGTACTTC
CASSRGQGVYEQYF
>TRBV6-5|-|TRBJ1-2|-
TGTGCCAGCAGGCGGCGCGGGACCGAAGACTATGGCTACACCTTC
CASRRRGTEDYGYTF
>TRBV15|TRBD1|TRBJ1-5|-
TGTGCCACCAGCACCCCTGATTTGGGACAGGGTTATCAGCCCCAGCATTTT
CATSTPDLGQGYQPQHF
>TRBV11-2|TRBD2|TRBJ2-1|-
TGTGCCAGCACCCAAGCGGGGGGTGGCACCTACAATGAGCAGTTCTTC
CASTQAGGGTYNEQFF
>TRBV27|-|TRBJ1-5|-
TGTGCCAGCAGCCCGATCCCAAGACGGAAATACAATCAGCCCCAGCATTTT
CASSPIPRRKYNQPQHF
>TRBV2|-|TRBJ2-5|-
TGTGCCAGCAGTGTACGGGAGCGGGAGACCCAGTACTTC
CASSVRERETQYF
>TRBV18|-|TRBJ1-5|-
TGTGCCAGCTCACCGGGGAATCAGCCCCAGCATTTT
CASSPGNQPQHF
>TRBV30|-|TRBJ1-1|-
TGTGCCCGGGGGAGTGGGGGGGAAGCTTTCTTT
CARGSGGEAFF
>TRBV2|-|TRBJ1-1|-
TGTGCCAGCAGTGATTGGCAGGGCACTGAAGCTTTCTTT
CASSDWQGTEAFF
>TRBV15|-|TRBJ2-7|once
TGTGCCACCAGCAGAGAAGTCTACGAGCAGTACTTC
CATSREVYEQYF
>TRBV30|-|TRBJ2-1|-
TGTGCCTGGAGTGTAAATATGTGGGATGAGCAGTTCTTC
CAWSVNMWDEQFF
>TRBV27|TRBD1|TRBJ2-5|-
TGTGCCAGCAGTGAAAGCGGGACAGGGGTAGAGACCCAGTACTTC
CASSESGTGVETQYF